The entry that follows covers one T cell receptor beta chain sequence. The antigen remains undetermined. This entry belongs to a study of a mutant IDH1 vaccine in newly diagnosed glioma. Study context: Sex distribution of treated patients was around 62% male and around 40% female; mean age was 40.4 years. Antecedent treatment encompassed radiotherapy, temozolomide, or their combination; the majority received both.

The CDR3 consists of 15 residues. J was trimmed by 1 base and V by 4 bases; bases with no gene match: 6. CDR1 and CDR2 (germline): SGHNT, YYREEE (reference sequence). The time point: week 23, last vaccination. The study gave 300 ug of mutant IDH1 20-mer peptide per vaccine dose, with topical imiquimod. Only in-frame clones appear in the TCRdb table, and some are missing; sequencing was by immunoSEQ multiplex PCR. The sample holds about 77,000 clones; 75% to 90% are singletons and the top ten take 0.6% to 0.95%. Sample: PBMCs, taken from a glioma patient whose treatment included an IDH1 peptide vaccine. The chain combines TRBV5-4 with TRBJ2-5; 8 positions match TRBD2. The sequence was obtained from a woman in her 50s with glioma. The CDR3 spells CASSIAGRPQETQYF. CDR3 DNA: TGTGCCAGCAGCATAGCGGGGCGCCCCCAAGAGACCCAGTACTTC.